The 6 T cell receptor beta chains presented below share a single source sample, sequenced in a study of cytomegalovirus exposure and HLA in healthy donors (TCRdb year 2017). Library prep was done by the immunoSEQ multiplex PCR assay. A mixture of 60 forward primers for TCR Vbeta segments and 13 reverse primers for TCR Jbeta segments was used in the multiplex PCR. The immuneACCESS repertoire file appears here via TCRdb, limited to in-frame rearrangements. These files lack a portion of the clones; in checked studies, under half of the deficit traces to unresolved V genes, and the cause of the others is not known. For this sample there are 150,000 to 200,000 clones; 75% appear just once. The top ten clonotypes cover roughly 7.8% of the sample. Specimen: PBMCs. The receptor source for this set is a woman aged 40-49 years in good health and CMV-seropositive.

The chain combines TRBV9 with TRBJ2-6, with D perhaps matching TRBD2 (6 bases). V dropped 4 bases and J dropped 0 bases, with 14 bases sitting between them. In germline, CDR1 is SGDLS, CDR2 YYNGEE. CDR3 length equals 17 residues. The CDR3 reads CASSRLTGGSGANVLTF. As DNA, the CDR3 is TGTGCCAGCAGCAGACTAACCGGGGGCTCTGGGGCCAACGTCCTGACTTTC.

The gene calls are TRBV10-3 and TRBJ2-3; 9 positions match TRBD1. Germline CDR1 and CDR2: ENHRY and SYGVKD. With V trimmed by 6 bases and J by 0 bases, 4 bases remained unmatched. This CDR3 is 15 amino acids long. The CDR3: CAIRRQGGSTDTQYF. Written as DNA, the CDR3 is TGTGCCATCAGACGACAGGGGGGGAGCACAGATACGCAGTATTTT.

This clone appeared a single time. This chain links TRBV9 with TRBJ2-1, with 10 positions matching TRBD1. This CDR3 is 15 amino acids long. Germline assignment: CDR1 SGDLS and CDR2 YYNGEE. Trimming took 2 bases from V and 9 from J; bases not matched to a gene: 8. The CDR3 protein is CASSVTGQGFSEQFF. CDR3 DNA: TGTGCCAGCAGCGTTACGGGACAGGGGTTTAGTGAGCAGTTCTTC. The variable domain in full, with the rest retrieved from reference TRBV9 and TRBJ2-1, is DSGVTQTPKHLITATGQRVTLRCSPRSGDLSVYWYQQSLDQGLQFLIQYYNGEERAKGNILERFSAQQFPDLHSELNLSSLELGDSALYFCASSVTGQGFSEQFFGPGTRLTVL.

This clone was seen only a few times. The chain couples TRBV4-1 to TRBJ2-2; TRBD2 matches at 14 bases. CDR3 length: 19 residues. Germline assignment: CDR1 MGHRA and CDR2 YSYEKL. V trimming: 0 bases; J trimming: 1 base; junction bases outside the gene matches: 4. CDR3 nucleotide sequence: TGCGCCAGCAGCCAAGACCAGGGACTAGCGGGAGAGAACACCGGGGAGCTGTTTTTT. Translating it yields CASSQDQGLAGENTGELFF.

The chain uses TRBV9 and TRBJ1-3; no clear D gene. V was pared by 3 bases and J by 4 bases, with 5 bases between. Germline V lookup: CDR1 SGDLS, CDR2 YYNGEE. This CDR3 region has 12 residues. This CDR3 reads CASSDGGNTIYF. The CDR3 DNA reads TGTGCCAGCAGCGACGGGGGAAACACCATATATTTT.

Only one count was recorded for this clone. The rearrangement links TRBV6-1 to TRBJ1-4; TRBD1 matches at 10 bases. J was trimmed by 5 bases and V by 1 base; bases with no gene match: 4. Germline V CDR1 and CDR2: MNHNS, SASEGT. CDR3 size: 16 residues. Written as DNA, the CDR3 is TGTGCCAGCAGTGAAGGGAAGGGACAGGGGAATGAAAAACTGTTTTTT. Translation gives CASSEGKGQGNEKLFF.